What follows is one T cell receptor beta chain and its context. The antigen is unknown. TCRdb ran MiXCR on the RT-PCR reads and lists one entry per CDR3 protein. The sample consists of roughly 710,000 distinct CDR3 sequences, 14% of them appearing once. This specimen comes from a study of response to subunit inactivated influenza vaccine. General study results and limits: Each seasonal influenza vaccination, the authors suggested, recruits few new T cells.

This TCR derives from a man aged 50-59 years who received an inactivated influenza vaccine. This sample comprised PBMCs from blood, obtained less than 15 days before vaccination.

CDR3 protein: CAISDYRAETQYF. DNA of the CDR3: TGTGCCATCAGTGATTACAGGGCGGAGACCCAGTACTTC. This rearrangement joins TRBV10-3 to TRBJ2-5; tentative D call: TRBD1 (6 bases). With 3 bases removed from V and 5 bases from J, the gap between germline ends came to 10 bases. The CDR3 totals 13 residues. Germline CDR1 is ENHRY and CDR2 is SYGVKD.